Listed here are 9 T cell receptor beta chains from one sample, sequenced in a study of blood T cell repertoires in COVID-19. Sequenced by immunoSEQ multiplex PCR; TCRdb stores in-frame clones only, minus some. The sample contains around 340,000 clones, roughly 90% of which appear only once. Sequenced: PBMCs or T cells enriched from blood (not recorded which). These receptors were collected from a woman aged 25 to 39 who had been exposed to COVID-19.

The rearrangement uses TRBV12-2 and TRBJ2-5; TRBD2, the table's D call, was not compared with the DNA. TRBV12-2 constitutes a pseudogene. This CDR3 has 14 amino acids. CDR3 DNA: TGTGCAAGTCGCTTAGGCGGGATCCAAGAGACCCAGTACTTC. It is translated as CASRLGGIQETQYF.

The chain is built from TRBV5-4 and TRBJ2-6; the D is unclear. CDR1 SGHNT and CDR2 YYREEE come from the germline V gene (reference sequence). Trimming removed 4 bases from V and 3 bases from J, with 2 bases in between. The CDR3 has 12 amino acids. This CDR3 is CASSLGANVLTF. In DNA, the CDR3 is TGTGCCAGCAGCCTTGGGGCCAACGTCCTGACTTTC.

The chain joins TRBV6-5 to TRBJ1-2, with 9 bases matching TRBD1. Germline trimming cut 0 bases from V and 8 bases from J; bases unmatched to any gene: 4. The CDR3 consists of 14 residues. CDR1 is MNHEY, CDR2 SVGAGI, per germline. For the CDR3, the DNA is TGTGCCAGCAGTTACTCGACAGGGGGAAAAGGCTACACCTTC. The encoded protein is CASSYSTGGKGYTF.

CDR3 DNA sequence: TGTGCCAGTAGGGAGTCGGGACAGGGGTTTTCGGGCGAGCAGTACTTC. It codes for CASRESGQGFSGEQYF. The V gene is TRBV19, the J gene TRBJ2-7; 10 bases line up with TRBD1. The CDR3 sequence is 16 residues long. V lost 6 bases, J lost 6 bases, and 14 bases stayed unmatched. From germline, CDR1 is LNHDA and CDR2 SQIVND (reference sequence). Combining the CDR3 with reference TRBV19 and TRBJ2-7 gives the whole variable domain DGGITQSPKYLFRKEGQNVTLSCEQNLNHDAMYWYRQDPGQGLRLIYYSQIVNDFQKGDIAEGYSVSREKKESFPLTVTSAQKNPTAFYLCASRESGQGFSGEQYFGPGTRLTVT.

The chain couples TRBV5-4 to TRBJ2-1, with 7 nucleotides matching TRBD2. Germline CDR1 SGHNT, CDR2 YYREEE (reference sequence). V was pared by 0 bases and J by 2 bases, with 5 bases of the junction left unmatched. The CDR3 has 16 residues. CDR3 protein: CASSLVGLEAYNEQFF. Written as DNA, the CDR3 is TGTGCCAGCAGCTTGGTAGGACTAGAGGCCTACAATGAGCAGTTCTTC. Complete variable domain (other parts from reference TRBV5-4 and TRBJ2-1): ETGVTQSPTHLIKTRGQQVTLRCSSQSGHNTVSWYQQALGQGPQFIFQYYREEENGRGNFPPRFSGLQFPNYSSELNVNALELDDSALYLCASSLVGLEAYNEQFFGPGTRLTVL.

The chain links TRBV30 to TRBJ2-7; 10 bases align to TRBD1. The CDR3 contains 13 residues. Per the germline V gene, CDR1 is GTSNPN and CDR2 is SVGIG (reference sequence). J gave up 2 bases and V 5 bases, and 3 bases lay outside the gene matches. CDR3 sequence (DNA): TGTGCCTGGGGACAGGGGGTCCCCTACGAGCAGTACTTC. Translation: CAWGQGVPYEQYF.

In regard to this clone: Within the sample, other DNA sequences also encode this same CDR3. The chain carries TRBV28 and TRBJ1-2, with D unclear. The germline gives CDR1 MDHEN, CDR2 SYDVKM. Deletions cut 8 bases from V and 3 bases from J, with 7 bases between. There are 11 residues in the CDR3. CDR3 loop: CASGQYYGYTF. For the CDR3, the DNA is TGTGCCAGCGGGCAGTACTATGGCTACACCTTC.

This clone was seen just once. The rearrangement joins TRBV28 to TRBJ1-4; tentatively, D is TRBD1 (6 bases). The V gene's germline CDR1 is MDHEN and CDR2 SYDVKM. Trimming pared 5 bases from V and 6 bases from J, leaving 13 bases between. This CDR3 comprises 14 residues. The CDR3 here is CASSPPDRDEKLFF. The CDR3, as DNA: TGTGCCAGCAGTCCCCCGGACAGAGATGAAAAACTGTTTTTT.

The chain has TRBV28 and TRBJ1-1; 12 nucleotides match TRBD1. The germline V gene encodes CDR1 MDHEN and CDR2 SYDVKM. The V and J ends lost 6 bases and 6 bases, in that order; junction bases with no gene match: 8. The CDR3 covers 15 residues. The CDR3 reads CASSPGQGALAEAFF. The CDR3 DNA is TGTGCCAGCAGCCCGGGACAGGGGGCACTGGCTGAAGCTTTCTTT.